Listed below are T cell receptor beta chains from one sample, sequenced in a study of T cell repertoires in cytomegalovirus infection. For these receptors, no antigen is known. MiXCR was run by TCRdb on the reads, yielding one entry per CDR3 protein. The sample consists of roughly 990,000 distinct CDR3 sequences, roughly 30% of them appearing once. The specimen was cultured CD8+ T cells from PBMCs, collected from culture after CMV antigen stimulation. These receptors were collected from a human donor in good health (CMV status not recorded). Some clones in this sample may be carry-over from other donors' samples. The CDR3 runs from the conserved cysteine through the conserved F or W. D genes are given only for firm matches. Size values are once, few and many counts, or a class for expanded clones, and some rows have none.

clone size: NA
J gene: TRBJ2-2
V gene: TRBV27
D gene: NA
CDR3 DNA: TGTGCCAGCACTTTTAACGGGGAGCTGTTTTTT
CDR3 protein: CASTFNGELFF

clone size: few
J gene: TRBJ1-6
V gene: TRBV27
D gene: NA
CDR3 DNA: TGTGCCAGCCCCCCGGGAGGACCGGGTTCACCCCTCCACTTT
CDR3 protein: CASPPGGPGSPLHF

clone size: once
J gene: TRBJ2-2
V gene: TRBV29-1
D gene: TRBD1
CDR3 DNA: TGCAGCGTTGAAGGGCGCGGGACAGGGGGAGCTAACACCGGGGAGCTGTTTTTT
CDR3 protein: CSVEGRGTGGANTGELFF

clone size: NA
J gene: TRBJ1-2
V gene: TRBV27
D gene: TRBD1
CDR3 DNA: TGTGCCAGCAGTTTTTATTCTTCAGGGGGCTATAACTATGGCTACACCTTC
CDR3 protein: CASSFYSSGGYNYGYTF

clone size: once
J gene: TRBJ1-2
V gene: TRBV6-5
D gene: NA
CDR3 DNA: TGTGCCAGCACCCTCGTGGGGGGTGGAAACTATGGCTACACCTTC
CDR3 protein: CASTLVGGGNYGYTF

clone size: many
J gene: TRBJ2-2
V gene: TRBV7-2
D gene: NA
CDR3 DNA: TGTGCCAGCAGCTTAGGTGGTTACACCGGGGAGCTGTTTTTT
CDR3 protein: CASSLGGYTGELFF

clone size: NA
J gene: TRBJ2-5
V gene: TRBV4-3
D gene: NA
CDR3 DNA: TGCGCCAGCAGCCGACGGAGGGAACCCCCAGAGACCCAGTACTTC
CDR3 protein: CASSRRREPPETQYF

clone size: few
J gene: TRBJ2-3
V gene: TRBV7-6
D gene: NA
CDR3 DNA: TGTGCCAGCAGCTTAGACCGAACCGGACATGGGGGAGATACGCAGTATTTT
CDR3 protein: CASSLDRTGHGGDTQYF

clone size: NA
J gene: TRBJ2-7
V gene: TRBV6-5
D gene: TRBD1
CDR3 DNA: TGTGCCAGCAGGGGTGGCCGGGACAGCTTCTACGAGCAGTACTTC
CDR3 protein: CASRGGRDSFYEQYF

clone size: NA
J gene: TRBJ1-1
V gene: TRBV29-1
D gene: NA
CDR3 DNA: TGCAGCGTTGAATCCGGATCGAACACTGAAGCTTTCTTT
CDR3 protein: CSVESGSNTEAFF

clone size: NA
J gene: TRBJ2-6
V gene: TRBV12-3/TRBV12-4
D gene: NA
CDR3 DNA: TGTGCCAGCACTTTTTCTGGGGCCAACGTCCTGACTTTC
CDR3 protein: CASTFSGANVLTF

clone size: once
J gene: TRBJ1-3
V gene: TRBV10-3
D gene: NA
CDR3 DNA: TGTGCCATCAGTGAGTCTGGCCGCTACTCTGGAAACACCATATATTTT
CDR3 protein: CAISESGRYSGNTIYF

clone size: many
J gene: TRBJ2-2
V gene: TRBV7-2
D gene: TRBD1
CDR3 DNA: TGTGCCAGCATCCCAAATCCCGGGACAGGGATCGGGGAGCTGTTTTTT
CDR3 protein: CASIPNPGTGIGELFF

clone size: NA
J gene: TRBJ2-2
V gene: TRBV29-1
D gene: NA
CDR3 DNA: TGCAGCGTTGTTTGGACCGGGGAGCTGTTTTTT
CDR3 protein: CSVVWTGELFF

clone size: few
J gene: TRBJ1-4
V gene: TRBV7-9
D gene: NA
CDR3 DNA: TGTGCCAGCAGCTTAGGACAGATTAATGAAAAACTGTTTTTT
CDR3 protein: CASSLGQINEKLFF

clone size: few
J gene: TRBJ2-2
V gene: TRBV6-5
D gene: NA
CDR3 DNA: TGTGCCAGCAGTTACTCACGTGGGAGCGTCGGGGAGCTGTTTTTT
CDR3 protein: CASSYSRGSVGELFF

clone size: NA
J gene: TRBJ2-7
V gene: TRBV7-9
D gene: TRBD2
CDR3 DNA: TGTGCCAACAGCTTATCTAGCGGGGAATACGAGCAGTACTTC
CDR3 protein: CANSLSSGEYEQYF

clone size: few
J gene: TRBJ2-1
V gene: TRBV27
D gene: NA
CDR3 DNA: TGTGCCAGCAGTGCAAACAGGGTTCTTGAGCAGTTCTTC
CDR3 protein: CASSANRVLEQFF

clone size: NA
J gene: TRBJ2-1
V gene: TRBV28
D gene: NA
CDR3 DNA: TGTGCCAGCAGTTTAACCCCGCGGGGCTACAATGAGCAGTTCTTC
CDR3 protein: CASSLTPRGYNEQFF

clone size: few
J gene: TRBJ1-6
V gene: TRBV7-9
D gene: TRBD1
CDR3 DNA: TGTGCCAGCAGCTCGTCAGAAGGGGGCCGGTATAATTCACCCCTCCACTTT
CDR3 protein: CASSSSEGGRYNSPLHF

clone size: few
J gene: TRBJ2-3
V gene: TRBV12-3/TRBV12-4
D gene: TRBD2
CDR3 DNA: TGTGCCAGCAGTTATGGACTAGCAGGGGCAGATACGCAGTATTTT
CDR3 protein: CASSYGLAGADTQYF